The present T cell receptor (beta chain) was sequenced within a study of glioma-infiltrating T cells. The table lists this clonotype with a few counts. Using RNA template, CDR3s of TCR alpha and beta were amplified with iRepertoire arm-PCR. TCRdb passed the multiplex PCR reads through MiXCR, listing each CDR3 protein once. The sample contains around 43,000 distinct CDR3 sequences, more than 20% of which appear only once. The CDR3 consists of 12 residues. Trimming removed 4 bases at V and 10 bases at J, with 11 bases between. Germline CDR1 reads LGHDT; CDR2 reads YNNKEL (reference sequence). This chain uses TRBV3-1 with TRBJ2-1; perhaps TRBD1 as D (6 bases). This receptor was obtained from a human donor with low-grade glioma or glioblastoma, undergoing nonglioma brain surgery, or in good health (not recorded which). Sequenced: glioma tissue, nonneoplastic brain tissue, or PBMCs (not recorded which). The CDR3 is CASSLTGYEQFF. The CDR3, as DNA: TGTGCCAGCAGCCTTACAGGGTACGAGCAGTTCTTC.